The source of this T cell receptor beta chain is a study of T-cell reconstitution after alpha-beta-depleted transplantation in children. Broader study findings: T-cell counts and diversity at one year post-transplant came mainly from newly produced T cells. As was reported, about two months after transplant, alpha-beta T cells came from several hundred expanded graft clones. Some patients' high day-60 TCRbeta diversity was traced to surviving recipient T cells and thymic progenitors.

This clonotype was seen only a few times. Antigen unknown. V was clipped by 2 bases and J by 0 bases, with 8 bases between them. CDR3 length: 15 amino acids. Germline values: CDR1 SGHTA, CDR2 FQGNSA. Unique molecular identifiers were used in preparing the TCRbeta library. TCRdb re-analysed the PCR reads in MiXCR, keeping a single row per CDR3 protein. The sample yields 900,000 or so distinct CDR3 sequences, about 16% seen once. Material: PBMCs, mostly from graft donor cells, obtained 360 days after TCRalphabeta/CD19-depleted stem cell transplant. The J gene is TRBJ2-1, the V gene TRBV7-2, with unresolved D. The sequence was obtained from a male patient between 10 and 17 years old who had a stem cell transplant for acute lymphoblastic leukemia, so the T cells may come from the graft donor. In DNA form, the CDR3 reads TGTGCCAGCAGCTTACGACTTAACTCCTACAATGAGCAGTTCTTC. As protein: CASSLRLNSYNEQFF.